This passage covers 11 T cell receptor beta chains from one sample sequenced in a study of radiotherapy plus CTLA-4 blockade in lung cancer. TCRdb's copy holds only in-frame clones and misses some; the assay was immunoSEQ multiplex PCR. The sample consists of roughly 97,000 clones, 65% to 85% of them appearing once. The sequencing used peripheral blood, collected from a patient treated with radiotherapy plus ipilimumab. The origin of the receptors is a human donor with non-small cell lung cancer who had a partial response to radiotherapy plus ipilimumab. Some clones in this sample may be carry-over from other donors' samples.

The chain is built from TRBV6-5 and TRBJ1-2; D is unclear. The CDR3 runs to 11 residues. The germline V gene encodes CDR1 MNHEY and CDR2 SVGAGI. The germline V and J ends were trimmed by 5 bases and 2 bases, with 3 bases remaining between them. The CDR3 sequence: CASSLNYGYTF. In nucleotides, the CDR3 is TGTGCCAGCAGTCTGAACTATGGCTACACCTTC.

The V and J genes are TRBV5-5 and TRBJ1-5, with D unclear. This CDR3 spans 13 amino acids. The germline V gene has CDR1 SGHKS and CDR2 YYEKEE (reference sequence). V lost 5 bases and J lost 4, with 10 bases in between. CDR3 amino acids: CASSFSVNQPQHF. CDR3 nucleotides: TGTGCCAGCAGTTTTTCGGTAAATCAGCCCCAGCATTTT.

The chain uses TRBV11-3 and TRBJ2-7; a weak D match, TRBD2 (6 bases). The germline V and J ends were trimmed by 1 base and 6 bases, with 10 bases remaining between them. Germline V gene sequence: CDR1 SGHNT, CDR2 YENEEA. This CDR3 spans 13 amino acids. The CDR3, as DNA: TGTGCCAGCAGCTTAGTTGTGGGAGGCGAGCAGTACTTC. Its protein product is CASSLVVGGEQYF. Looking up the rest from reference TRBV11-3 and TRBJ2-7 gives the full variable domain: EAGVVQSPRYKIIEKKQPVAFWCNPISGHNTLYWYLQNLGQGPELLIRYENEEAVDDSQLPKDRFSAERLKGVDSTLKIQPAELGDSAVYLCASSLVVGGEQYFGPGTRLTVT.

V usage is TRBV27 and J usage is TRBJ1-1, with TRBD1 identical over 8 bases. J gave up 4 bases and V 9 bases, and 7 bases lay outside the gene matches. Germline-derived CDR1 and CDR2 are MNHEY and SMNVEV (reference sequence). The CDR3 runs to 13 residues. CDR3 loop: CASADRAGTEAFF. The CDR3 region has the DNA TGTGCCAGTGCGGACAGGGCCGGCACTGAAGCTTTCTTT.

The CDR3 loop reads CASSIGGGERNTGELFF. CDR3 DNA sequence: TGTGCCAGTAGTATAGGGGGAGGGGAGAGGAACACCGGGGAGCTGTTTTTT. The V call is TRBV19, the J call TRBJ2-2; 7 bases match TRBD2. CDR1 and CDR2 (germline): LNHDA, SQIVND (reference sequence). The CDR3 contains 17 residues. V was clipped by 1 base and J by 1 base; unmatched bases: 6.

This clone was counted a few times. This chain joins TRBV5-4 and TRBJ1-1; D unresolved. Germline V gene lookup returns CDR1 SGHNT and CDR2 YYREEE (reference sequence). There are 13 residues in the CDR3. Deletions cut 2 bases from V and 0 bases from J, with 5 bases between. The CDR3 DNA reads TGTGCCAGCAGCTTAGACTTGAACACTGAAGCTTTCTTT. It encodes CASSLDLNTEAFF.

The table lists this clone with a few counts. CDR3: CASSTHGTGMDTIYF. CDR3 DNA sequence: TGCGCCAGCAGCACCCACGGGACAGGGATGGACACCATATATTTT. The chain combines TRBV5-1 with TRBJ1-3; 9 bases align to TRBD1. The CDR3 has 15 residues. CDR1 is SGHRS, CDR2 YFSETQ, per germline. V trimming: 4 bases; J trimming: 8 bases; junction bases outside the gene matches: 10.

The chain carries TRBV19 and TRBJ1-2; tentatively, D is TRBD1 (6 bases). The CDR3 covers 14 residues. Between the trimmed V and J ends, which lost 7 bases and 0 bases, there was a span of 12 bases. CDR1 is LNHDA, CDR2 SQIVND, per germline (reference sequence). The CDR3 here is CASTHRGTNYGYTF. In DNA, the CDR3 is TGTGCCAGTACCCATAGGGGGACTAACTATGGCTACACCTTC.

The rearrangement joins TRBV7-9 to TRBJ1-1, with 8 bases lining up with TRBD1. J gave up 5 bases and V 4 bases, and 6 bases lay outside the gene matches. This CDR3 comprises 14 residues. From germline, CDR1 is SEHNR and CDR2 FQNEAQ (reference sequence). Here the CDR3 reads CASSSSRGRTEAFF. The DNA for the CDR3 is TGTGCCAGCAGCTCGTCCAGGGGGCGAACTGAAGCTTTCTTT.

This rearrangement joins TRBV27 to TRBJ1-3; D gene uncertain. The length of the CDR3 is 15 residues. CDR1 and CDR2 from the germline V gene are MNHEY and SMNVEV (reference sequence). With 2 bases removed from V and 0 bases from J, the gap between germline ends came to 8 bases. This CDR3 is CASSLVPLSGNTIYF. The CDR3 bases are TGTGCCAGCAGTTTAGTCCCTCTCTCTGGAAACACCATATATTTT.

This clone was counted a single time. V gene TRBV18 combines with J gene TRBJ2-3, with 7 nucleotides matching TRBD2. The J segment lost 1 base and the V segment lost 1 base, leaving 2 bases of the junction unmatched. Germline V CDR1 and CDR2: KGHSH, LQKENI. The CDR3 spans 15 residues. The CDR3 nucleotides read TGTGCCAGCTCACCACTCGCGGGGGGCACAGATACGCAGTATTTT. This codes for CASSPLAGGTDTQYF.